The entry that follows covers one T cell receptor (beta chain) sequence. The record originates from a study of blood T cells in healthy people across ages. Primers used in a second PCR of about 7 to 12 cycles were a sample-barcoded 5' primer and a J-beta primer mix. In TCRdb, the 5' RACE reads were re-called with MiXCR into one record per CDR3 protein. The table records around 650,000 distinct CDR3 sequences, roughly 41% of them present only once. CDR1 and CDR2 from the germline V gene are MNHEY and SVGEGT. The CDR3 runs 14 residues. Between the trimmed V and J ends, which lost 3 bases and 10 bases, there was a span of 16 bases. Isolated PBMCs totaled at least 6 million in each sample.

Sequencing was performed on blood. The sequence was obtained from a man aged 80 or over in good health. The chain links TRBV6-2 or TRBV6-3 to TRBJ1-5, with a tentative D call TRBD1 (6 bases). The CDR3 nucleotides read TGTGCCAGCAGTTATTTGGGGGCTTTGGATCCCCAGCATTTT. Translated: CASSYLGALDPQHF.